The TCR beta chain under discussion was sequenced for a study of shared clonotypes between healthy human individuals. Germline assignment: CDR1 SGHDT and CDR2 YYEEEE. Trimming stripped 1 base from V and 2 bases from J, with 11 bases between. This CDR3 contains 15 residues. Sorted-subset replicate PCRs used around 200 ng of genomic DNA. This amount corresponded to tens of thousands of T cell genomes. The table came from immunoSEQ multiplex PCR; TCRdb's copy has only in-frame clones and leaves some out. The sample includes about 2.4 million clones, 80% to 95% of them seen just once. The receptor's source is a man aged 18 to 29 in good health. Some clones in this sample may be carry-over from other donors' samples. V and J are TRBV5-6 and TRBJ2-3, with a tentative D call TRBD1 (6 bases). The material sequenced was naive CD4+ T cells from PBMCs. Subset indicated: CD45RA+ positively selected. CDR3 amino acids: CASSLQRTATDTQYF. CDR3 nucleotides: TGTGCCAGCAGCTTGCAGCGGACAGCCACAGATACGCAGTATTTT.